The TCR beta chain described here comes from a study of T cells after somatic rescue of genetic block. The method was immunoSEQ multiplex PCR; TCRdb's version includes in-frame clones alone and lacks a portion of them. The repertoire holds more than 14,000 clones, with 72% as singletons. CDR3 length: 14 amino acids. Looked up from germline, CDR1 is SGHRS and CDR2 is YFSETQ. Trimming pared 1 base from V and 4 bases from J, leaving 11 bases between. V is TRBV5-1 and J is TRBJ1-1, with a weak D call TRBD1 (5 bases). The receptor's source is a boy aged 5-17 years. The sequencing input was peripheral blood mononuclear cells (PBMCs). CDR3 protein: CASSLWGDGTEAFF. The CDR3, as DNA: TGCGCCAGCAGCTTGTGGGGGGATGGCACTGAAGCTTTCTTT.